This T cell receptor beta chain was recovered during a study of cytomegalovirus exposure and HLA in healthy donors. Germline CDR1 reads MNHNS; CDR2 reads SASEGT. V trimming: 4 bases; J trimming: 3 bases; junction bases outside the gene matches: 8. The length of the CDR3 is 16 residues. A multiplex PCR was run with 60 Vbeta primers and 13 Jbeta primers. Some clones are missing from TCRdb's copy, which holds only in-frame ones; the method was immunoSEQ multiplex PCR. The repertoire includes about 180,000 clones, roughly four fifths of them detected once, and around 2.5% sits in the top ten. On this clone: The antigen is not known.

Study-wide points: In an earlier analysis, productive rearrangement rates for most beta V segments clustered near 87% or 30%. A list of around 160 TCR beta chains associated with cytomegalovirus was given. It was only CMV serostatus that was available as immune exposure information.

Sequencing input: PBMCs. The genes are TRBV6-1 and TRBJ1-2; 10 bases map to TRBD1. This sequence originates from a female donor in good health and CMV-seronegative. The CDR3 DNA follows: TGTGCCAGCAGTGCCTCCGGGACAGGGGCCTACTATGGCTACACCTTC. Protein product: CASSASGTGAYYGYTF.